This T cell receptor beta chain is from a study of T cell repertoires in cytomegalovirus infection. This clonotype came up many times. One entry per CDR3 protein, called by TCRdb with MiXCR from the reads. Of roughly 81,000 distinct CDR3 sequences in the sample, 3.7% were seen once. The germline V gene has CDR1 MDHEN and CDR2 SYDVKM. The CDR3 covers 13 residues. Trimming removed 7 bases from V and 4 bases from J, with 13 bases in between. This receptor was taken from a human donor in good health (CMV status not recorded). Some clones in this sample may be carry-over from other donors' samples. The chain uses TRBV28 and TRBJ1-2; D possibly corresponds to TRBD1 (5 bases). Sequencing was carried out using PBMCs. The CDR3: CASKPGRAYGYTF. The CDR3 region has the DNA TGTGCCAGCAAGCCGGGACGGGCCTATGGCTACACCTTC.